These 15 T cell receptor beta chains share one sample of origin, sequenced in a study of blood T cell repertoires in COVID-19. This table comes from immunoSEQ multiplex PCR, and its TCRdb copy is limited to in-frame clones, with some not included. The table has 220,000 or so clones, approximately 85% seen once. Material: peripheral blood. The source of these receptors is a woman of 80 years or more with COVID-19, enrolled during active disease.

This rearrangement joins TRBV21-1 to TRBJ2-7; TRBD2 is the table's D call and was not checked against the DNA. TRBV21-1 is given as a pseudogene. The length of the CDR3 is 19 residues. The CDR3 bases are TGTGCCAGCAGCAGACCGAGGGCTAGCGGGAGCCCCTTCTCCTACGAGCAGTACTTC. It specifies CASSRPRASGSPFSYEQYF.

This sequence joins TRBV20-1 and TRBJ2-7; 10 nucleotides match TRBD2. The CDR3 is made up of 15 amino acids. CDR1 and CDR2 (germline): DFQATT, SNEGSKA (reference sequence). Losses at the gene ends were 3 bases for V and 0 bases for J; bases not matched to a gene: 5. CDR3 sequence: CSASPLAGASYEQYF. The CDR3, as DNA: TGCAGTGCTAGTCCCCTAGCGGGGGCCTCCTACGAGCAGTACTTC.

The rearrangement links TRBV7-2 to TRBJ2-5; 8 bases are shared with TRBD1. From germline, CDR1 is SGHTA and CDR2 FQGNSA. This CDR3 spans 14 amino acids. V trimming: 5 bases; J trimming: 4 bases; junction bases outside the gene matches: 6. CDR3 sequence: CASSADRVGETQYF. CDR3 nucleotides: TGTGCCAGCAGCGCGGACAGGGTCGGAGAGACCCAGTACTTC.

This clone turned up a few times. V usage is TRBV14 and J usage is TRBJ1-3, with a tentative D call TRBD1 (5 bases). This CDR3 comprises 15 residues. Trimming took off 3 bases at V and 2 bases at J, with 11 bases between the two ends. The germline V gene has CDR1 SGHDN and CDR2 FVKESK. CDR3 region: CASSHVKGTGNTIYF. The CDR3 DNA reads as TGTGCCAGCAGCCATGTTAAGGGGACTGGAAACACCATATATTTT.

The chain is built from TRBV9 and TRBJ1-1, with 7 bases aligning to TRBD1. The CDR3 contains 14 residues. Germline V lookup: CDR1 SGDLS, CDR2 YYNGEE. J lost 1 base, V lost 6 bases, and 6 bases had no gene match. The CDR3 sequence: CASTQGVGNTEAFF. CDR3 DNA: TGTGCCAGCACCCAGGGGGTAGGGAACACTGAAGCTTTCTTT.

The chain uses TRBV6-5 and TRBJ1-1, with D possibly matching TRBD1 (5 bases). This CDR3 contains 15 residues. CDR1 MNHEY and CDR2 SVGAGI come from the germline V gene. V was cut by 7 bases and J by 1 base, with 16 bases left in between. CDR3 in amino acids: CASTHLGGRNTEAFF. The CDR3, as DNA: TGTGCCAGCACCCACCTGGGGGGAAGGAACACTGAAGCTTTCTTT.

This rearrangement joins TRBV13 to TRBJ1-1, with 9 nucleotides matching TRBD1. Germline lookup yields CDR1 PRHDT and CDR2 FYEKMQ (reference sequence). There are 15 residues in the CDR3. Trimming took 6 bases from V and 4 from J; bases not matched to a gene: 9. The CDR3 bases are TGTGCCAGCAGTCGGGACAGGGTACTAGGCACTGAAGCTTTCTTT. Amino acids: CASSRDRVLGTEAFF.

The CDR3 DNA is TGTGCCAGTAGTCCTACTAGACAGCCCCAGCATTTT. Amino acids: CASSPTRQPQHF. The chain joins TRBV19 to TRBJ1-5; D call uncertain. This CDR3 contains 12 residues. From germline, CDR1 is LNHDA and CDR2 SQIVND (reference sequence). Trimming removed 5 bases at V and 7 bases at J, with 9 bases between.

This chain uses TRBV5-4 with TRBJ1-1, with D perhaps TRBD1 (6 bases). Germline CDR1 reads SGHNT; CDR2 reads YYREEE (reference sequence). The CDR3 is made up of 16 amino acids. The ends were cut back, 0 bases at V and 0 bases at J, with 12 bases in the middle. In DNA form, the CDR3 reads TGTGCCAGCAGCTTGGCGACAGGTAGAATGAACACTGAAGCTTTCTTT. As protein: CASSLATGRMNTEAFF.

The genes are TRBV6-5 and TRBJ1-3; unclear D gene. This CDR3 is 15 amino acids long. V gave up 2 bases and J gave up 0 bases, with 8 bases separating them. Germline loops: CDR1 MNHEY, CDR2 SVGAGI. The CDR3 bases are TGTGCCAGCAGTTACGGGCAGGACTCTGGAAACACCATATATTTT. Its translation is CASSYGQDSGNTIYF.

The chain's CDR3 is CASKFFSADTGELFF. The CDR3 DNA follows: TGTGCCAGTAAGTTTTTTTCGGCGGACACCGGGGAGCTGTTTTTT. The rearrangement links TRBV19 to TRBJ2-2, with D uncertain. CDR1 and CDR2 (germline): LNHDA, SQIVND (reference sequence). The CDR3 has 15 residues. The V end was cut by 7 bases, the J end by 3 bases, with 15 bases between.

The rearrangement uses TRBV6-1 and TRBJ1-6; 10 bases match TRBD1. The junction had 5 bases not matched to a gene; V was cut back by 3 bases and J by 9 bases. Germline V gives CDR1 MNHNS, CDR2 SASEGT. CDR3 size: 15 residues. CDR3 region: CASSDMGQGLSPLHF. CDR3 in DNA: TGTGCCAGCAGTGATATGGGACAGGGGCTTTCACCCCTCCACTTT.

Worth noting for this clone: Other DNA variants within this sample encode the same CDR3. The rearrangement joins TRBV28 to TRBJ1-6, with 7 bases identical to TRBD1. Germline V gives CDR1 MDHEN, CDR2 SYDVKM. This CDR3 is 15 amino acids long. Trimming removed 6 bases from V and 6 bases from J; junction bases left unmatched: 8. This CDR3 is CASRLRDRVNSPLHF. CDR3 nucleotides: TGTGCCAGCAGACTCCGAGACAGGGTTAATTCACCCCTCCACTTT.

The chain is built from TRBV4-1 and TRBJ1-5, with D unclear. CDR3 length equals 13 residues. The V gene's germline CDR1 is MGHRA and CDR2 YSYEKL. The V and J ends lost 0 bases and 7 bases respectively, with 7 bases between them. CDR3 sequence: CASSQETGQPQHF. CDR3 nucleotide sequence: TGCGCCAGCAGCCAAGAAACCGGGCAGCCCCAGCATTTT.

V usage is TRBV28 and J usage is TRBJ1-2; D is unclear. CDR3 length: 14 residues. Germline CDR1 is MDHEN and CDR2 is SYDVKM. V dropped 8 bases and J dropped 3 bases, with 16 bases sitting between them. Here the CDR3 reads CASHPSGSYYGYTF. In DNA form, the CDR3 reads TGTGCCAGCCACCCGTCGGGTTCGTACTATGGCTACACCTTC.